This T cell receptor (beta chain) was sequenced for a study of response to subunit inactivated influenza vaccine. Study outcomes and limitations: The authors suggested that few new T cells are recruited per seasonal influenza vaccination.

Losses at the gene ends were 6 bases for V and 7 bases for J; bases not matched to a gene: 7. This CDR3 spans 15 amino acids. Germline loops: CDR1 MNHEY, CDR2 SMNVEV (reference sequence). TCRdb re-derived calls from the RT-PCR reads in MiXCR, one entry per CDR3 protein. The profile shows fewer than 700,000 distinct CDR3 sequences, 10% to 15% of them singletons. Worth noting for this clonotype: Its antigen is not known.

This material consisted of PBMCs from blood, taken 40 to 50 days after vaccination. V usage is TRBV27 and J usage is TRBJ1-6; 9 positions agree with TRBD1. The receptor was derived from a man aged 45 to 65 who received an inactivated influenza vaccine. The CDR3 DNA is TGTGCCAGCAGAAAACACGGGACAGGGAATTCACCCCTCCACTTT. Translated: CASRKHGTGNSPLHF.